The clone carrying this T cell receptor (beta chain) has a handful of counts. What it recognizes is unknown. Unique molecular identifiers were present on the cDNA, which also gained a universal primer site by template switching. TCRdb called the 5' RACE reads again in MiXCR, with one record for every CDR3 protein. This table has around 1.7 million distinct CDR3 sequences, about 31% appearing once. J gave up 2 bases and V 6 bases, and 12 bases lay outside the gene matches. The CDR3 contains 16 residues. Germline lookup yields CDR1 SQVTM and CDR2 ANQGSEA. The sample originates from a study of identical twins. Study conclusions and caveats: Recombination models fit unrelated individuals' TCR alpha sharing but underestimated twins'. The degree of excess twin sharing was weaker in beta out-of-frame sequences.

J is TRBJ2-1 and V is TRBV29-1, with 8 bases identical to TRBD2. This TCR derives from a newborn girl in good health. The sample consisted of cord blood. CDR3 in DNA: TGCAGCGTGACCCCAATAGCGGGACGGACCTACAATGAGCAGTTCTTC. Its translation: CSVTPIAGRTYNEQFF.